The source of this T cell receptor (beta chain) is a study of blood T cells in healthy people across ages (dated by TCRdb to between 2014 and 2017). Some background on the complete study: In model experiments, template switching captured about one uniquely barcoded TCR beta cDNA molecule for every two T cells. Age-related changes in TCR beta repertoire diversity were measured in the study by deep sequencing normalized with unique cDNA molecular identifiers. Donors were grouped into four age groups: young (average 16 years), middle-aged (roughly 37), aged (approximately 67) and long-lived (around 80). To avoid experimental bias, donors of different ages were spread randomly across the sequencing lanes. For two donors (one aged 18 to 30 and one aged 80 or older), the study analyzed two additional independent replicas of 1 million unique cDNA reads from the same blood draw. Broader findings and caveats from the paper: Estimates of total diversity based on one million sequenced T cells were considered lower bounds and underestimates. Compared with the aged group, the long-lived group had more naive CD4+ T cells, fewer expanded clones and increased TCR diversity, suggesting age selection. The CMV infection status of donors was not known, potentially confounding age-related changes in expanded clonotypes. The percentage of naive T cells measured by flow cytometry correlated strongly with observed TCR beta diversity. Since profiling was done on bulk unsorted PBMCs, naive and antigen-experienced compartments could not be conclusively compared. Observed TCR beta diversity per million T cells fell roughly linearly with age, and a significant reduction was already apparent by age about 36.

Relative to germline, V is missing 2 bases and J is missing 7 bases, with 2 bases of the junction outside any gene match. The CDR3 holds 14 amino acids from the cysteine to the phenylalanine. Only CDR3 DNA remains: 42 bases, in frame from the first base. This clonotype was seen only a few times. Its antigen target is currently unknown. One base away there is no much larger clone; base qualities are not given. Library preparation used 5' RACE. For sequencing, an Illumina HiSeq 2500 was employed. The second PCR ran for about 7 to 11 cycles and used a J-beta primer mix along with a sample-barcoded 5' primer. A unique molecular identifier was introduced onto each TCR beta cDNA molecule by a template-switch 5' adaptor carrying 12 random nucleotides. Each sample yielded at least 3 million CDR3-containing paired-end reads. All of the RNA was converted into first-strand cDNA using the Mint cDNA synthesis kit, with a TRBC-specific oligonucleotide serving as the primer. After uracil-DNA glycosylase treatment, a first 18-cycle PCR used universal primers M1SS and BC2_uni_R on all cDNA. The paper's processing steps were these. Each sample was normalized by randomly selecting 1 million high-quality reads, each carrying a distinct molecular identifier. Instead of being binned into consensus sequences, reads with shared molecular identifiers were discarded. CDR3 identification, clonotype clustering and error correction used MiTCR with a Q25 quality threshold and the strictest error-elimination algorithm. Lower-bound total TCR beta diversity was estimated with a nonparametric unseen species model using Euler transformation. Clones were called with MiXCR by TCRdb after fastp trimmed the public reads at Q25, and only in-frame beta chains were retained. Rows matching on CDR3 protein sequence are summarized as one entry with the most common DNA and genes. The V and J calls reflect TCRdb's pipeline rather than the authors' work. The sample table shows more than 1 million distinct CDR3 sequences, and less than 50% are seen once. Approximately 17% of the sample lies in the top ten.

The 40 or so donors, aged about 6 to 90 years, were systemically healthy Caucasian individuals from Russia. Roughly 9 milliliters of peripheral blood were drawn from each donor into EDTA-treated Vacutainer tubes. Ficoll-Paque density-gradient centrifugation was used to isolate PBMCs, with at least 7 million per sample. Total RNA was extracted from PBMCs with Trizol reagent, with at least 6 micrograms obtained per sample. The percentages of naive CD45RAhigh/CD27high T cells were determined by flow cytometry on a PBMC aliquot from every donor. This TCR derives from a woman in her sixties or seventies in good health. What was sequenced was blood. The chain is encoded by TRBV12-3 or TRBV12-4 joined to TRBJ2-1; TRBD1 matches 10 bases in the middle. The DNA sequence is TGTGCCAGCAGTTTACCGGGACAGGGGAATGAGCAGTTCTTC. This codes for CASSLPGQGNEQFF.